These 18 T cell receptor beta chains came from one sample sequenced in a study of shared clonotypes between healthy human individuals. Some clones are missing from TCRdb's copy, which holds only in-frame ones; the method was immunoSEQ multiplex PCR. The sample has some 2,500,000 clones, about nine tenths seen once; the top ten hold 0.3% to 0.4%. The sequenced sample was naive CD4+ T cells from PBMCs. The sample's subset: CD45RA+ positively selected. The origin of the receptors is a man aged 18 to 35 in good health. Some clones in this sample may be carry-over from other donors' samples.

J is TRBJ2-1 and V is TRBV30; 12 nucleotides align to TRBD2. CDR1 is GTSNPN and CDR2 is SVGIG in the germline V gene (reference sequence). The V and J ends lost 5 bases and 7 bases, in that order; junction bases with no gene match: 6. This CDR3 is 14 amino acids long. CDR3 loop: CAWLLAGGRNEQFF. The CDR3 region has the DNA TGTGCCTGGTTACTAGCGGGAGGTCGGAATGAGCAGTTCTTC.

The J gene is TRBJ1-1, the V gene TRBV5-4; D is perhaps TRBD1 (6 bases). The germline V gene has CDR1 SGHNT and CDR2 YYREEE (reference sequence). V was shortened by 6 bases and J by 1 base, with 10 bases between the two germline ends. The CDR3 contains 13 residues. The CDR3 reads CASTQGQNTEAFF. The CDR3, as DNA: TGTGCCAGCACCCAGGGGCAGAACACTGAAGCTTTCTTT.

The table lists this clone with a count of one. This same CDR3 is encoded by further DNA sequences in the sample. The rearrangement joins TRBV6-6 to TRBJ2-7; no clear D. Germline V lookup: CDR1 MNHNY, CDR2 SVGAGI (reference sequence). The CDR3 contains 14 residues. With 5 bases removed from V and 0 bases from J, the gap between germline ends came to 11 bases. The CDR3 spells CASSPPGSSYEQYF. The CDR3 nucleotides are TGTGCCAGCAGTCCCCCTGGAAGCTCCTACGAGCAGTACTTC.

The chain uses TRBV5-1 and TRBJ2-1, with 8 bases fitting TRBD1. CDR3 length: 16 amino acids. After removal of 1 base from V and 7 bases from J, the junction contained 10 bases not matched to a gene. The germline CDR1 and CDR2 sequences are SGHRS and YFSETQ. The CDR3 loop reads CASSLQPAGGKNEQFF. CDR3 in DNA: TGCGCCAGCAGCTTGCAGCCGGCAGGGGGCAAGAATGAGCAGTTCTTC.

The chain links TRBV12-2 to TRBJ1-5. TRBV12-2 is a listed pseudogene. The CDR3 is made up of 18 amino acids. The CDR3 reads CASRLPFNWVGSNQPQHF. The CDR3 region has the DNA TGTGCAAGTCGCTTGCCCTTTAATTGGGTAGGGAGCAATCAGCCCCAGCATTTT.

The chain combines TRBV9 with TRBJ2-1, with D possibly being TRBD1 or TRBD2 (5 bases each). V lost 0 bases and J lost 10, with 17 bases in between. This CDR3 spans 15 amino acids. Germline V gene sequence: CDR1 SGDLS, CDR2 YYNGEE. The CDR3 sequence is CASSVVGEWAFEQFF. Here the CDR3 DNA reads TGTGCCAGCAGCGTAGTGGGGGAGTGGGCTTTCGAGCAGTTCTTC.

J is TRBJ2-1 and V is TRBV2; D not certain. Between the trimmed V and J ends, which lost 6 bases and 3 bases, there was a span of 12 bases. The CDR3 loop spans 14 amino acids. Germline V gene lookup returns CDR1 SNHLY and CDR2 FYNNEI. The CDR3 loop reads CASSPTAYYNEQFF. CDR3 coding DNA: TGTGCCAGCAGCCCAACCGCGTACTACAATGAGCAGTTCTTC.

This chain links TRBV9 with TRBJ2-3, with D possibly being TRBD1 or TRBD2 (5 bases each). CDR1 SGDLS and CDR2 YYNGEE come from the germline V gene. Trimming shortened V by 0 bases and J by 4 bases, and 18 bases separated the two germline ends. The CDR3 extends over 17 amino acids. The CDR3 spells CASSVGWGSSKSDTQYF. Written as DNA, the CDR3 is TGTGCCAGCAGCGTAGGTTGGGGGAGTAGTAAGTCAGATACGCAGTATTTT. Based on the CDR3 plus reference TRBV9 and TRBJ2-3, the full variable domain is DSGVTQTPKHLITATGQRVTLRCSPRSGDLSVYWYQQSLDQGLQFLIQYYNGEERAKGNILERFSAQQFPDLHSELNLSSLELGDSALYFCASSVGWGSSKSDTQYFGPGTRLTVL.

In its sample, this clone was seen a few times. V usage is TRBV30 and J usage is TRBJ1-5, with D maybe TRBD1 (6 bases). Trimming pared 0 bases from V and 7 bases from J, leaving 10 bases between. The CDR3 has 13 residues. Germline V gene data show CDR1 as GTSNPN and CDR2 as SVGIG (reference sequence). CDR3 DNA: TGTGCCTGGAGTGTAGCGGGGGCCCAGCCCCAGCATTTT. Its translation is CAWSVAGAQPQHF.

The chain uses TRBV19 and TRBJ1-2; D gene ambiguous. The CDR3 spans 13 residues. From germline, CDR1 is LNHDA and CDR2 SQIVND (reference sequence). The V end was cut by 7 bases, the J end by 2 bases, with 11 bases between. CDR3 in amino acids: CASKETGNYGYTF. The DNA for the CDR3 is TGTGCCAGTAAAGAGACGGGAAACTATGGCTACACCTTC.

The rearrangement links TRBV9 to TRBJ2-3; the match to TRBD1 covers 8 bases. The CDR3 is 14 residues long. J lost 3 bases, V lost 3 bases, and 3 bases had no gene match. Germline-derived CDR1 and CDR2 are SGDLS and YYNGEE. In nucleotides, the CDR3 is TGTGCCAGCAGCGCTCGACAGGGGACAGATACGCAGTATTTT. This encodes CASSARQGTDTQYF.

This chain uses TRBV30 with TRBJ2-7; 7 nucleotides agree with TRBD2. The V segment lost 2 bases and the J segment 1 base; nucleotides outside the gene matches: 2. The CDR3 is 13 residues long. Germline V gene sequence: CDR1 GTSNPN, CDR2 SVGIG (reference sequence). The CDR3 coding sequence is TGTGCCTGGAGTCGAGCGGGGTCCTACGAGCAGTACTTC. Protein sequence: CAWSRAGSYEQYF.

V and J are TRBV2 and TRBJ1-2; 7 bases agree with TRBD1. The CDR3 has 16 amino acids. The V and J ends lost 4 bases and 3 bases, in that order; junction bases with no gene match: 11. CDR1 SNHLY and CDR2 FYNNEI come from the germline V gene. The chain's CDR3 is CASSVPGNRGDYGYTF. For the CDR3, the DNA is TGTGCCAGCAGTGTACCGGGCAACAGGGGTGACTATGGCTACACCTTC. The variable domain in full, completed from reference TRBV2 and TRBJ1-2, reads EPEVTQTPSHQVTQMGQEVILRCVPISNHLYFYWYRQILGQKVEFLVSFYNNEISEKSEIFDDQFSVERPDGSNFTLKIRSTKLEDSAMYFCASSVPGNRGDYGYTFGSGTRLTVV.

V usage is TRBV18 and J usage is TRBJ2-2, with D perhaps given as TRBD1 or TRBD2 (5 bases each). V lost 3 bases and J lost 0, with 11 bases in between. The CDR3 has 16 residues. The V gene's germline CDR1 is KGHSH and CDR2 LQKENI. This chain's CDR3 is CASSPTGGSNTGELFF. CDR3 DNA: TGTGCCAGCTCACCCACTGGGGGATCGAACACCGGGGAGCTGTTTTTT.

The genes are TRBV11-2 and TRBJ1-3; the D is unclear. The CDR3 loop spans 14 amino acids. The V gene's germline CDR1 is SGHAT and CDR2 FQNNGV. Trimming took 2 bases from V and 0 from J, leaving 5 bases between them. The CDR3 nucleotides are TGTGCCAGCAGCTTACGACTCTCTGGAAACACCATATATTTT. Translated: CASSLRLSGNTIYF. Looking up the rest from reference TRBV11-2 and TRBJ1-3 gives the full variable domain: EAGVAQSPRYKIIEKRQSVAFWCNPISGHATLYWYQQILGQGPKLLIQFQNNGVVDDSQLPKDRFSAERLKGVDSTLKIQPAKLEDSAVYLCASSLRLSGNTIYFGEGSWLTVV.

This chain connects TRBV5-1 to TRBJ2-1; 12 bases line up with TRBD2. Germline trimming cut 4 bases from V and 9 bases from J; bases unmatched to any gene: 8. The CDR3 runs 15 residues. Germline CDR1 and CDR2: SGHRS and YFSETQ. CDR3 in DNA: TGCGCCAGCAGCCTTTCTAGCGGGAGGGACGGTGAGCAGTTCTTC. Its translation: CASSLSSGRDGEQFF.

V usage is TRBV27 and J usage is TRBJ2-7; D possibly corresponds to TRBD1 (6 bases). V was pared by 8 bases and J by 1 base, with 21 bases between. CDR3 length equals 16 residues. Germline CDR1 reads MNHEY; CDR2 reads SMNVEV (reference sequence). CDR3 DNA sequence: TGTGCCAGCGAAATACCCACAGGGCTTTCTTCCTACGAGCAGTACTTC. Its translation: CASEIPTGLSSYEQYF.

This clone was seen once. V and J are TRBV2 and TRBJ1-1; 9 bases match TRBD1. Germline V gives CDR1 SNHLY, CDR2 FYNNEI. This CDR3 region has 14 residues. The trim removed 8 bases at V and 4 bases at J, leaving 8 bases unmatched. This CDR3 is CASFGQGKSTEAFF. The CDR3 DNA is TGTGCCAGCTTCGGACAGGGGAAGTCCACTGAAGCTTTCTTT.